This T cell receptor beta chain was recovered during a study of shared T cell receptors in the human thymus. The protocol was immunoSEQ multiplex PCR, while the TCRdb copy is restricted to in-frame clones and leaves out a portion. The sample has 500,000 to 550,000 clones, roughly 74% seen once. This clone was observed a few times. J was trimmed by 1 base and V by 6 bases; bases with no gene match: 8. CDR1 and CDR2 from the germline V gene are MGHDK and SYGVNS. The CDR3 is 15 residues long. This sample also appeared in a second study, on human thymus T cells. From that paper: Among thymic and blood repertoires, usage of V and J genes appeared biased.

The sequence was collected from a boy under two years old with a congenital heart defect. The V call is TRBV25-1, the J call TRBJ1-1; 7 positions agree with TRBD1. The sequenced sample was thymocytes. The CDR3 DNA is TGTGCCAGCAGGGCGGCCGGGACAGCGAACACTGAAGCTTTCTTT. The encoded protein is CASRAAGTANTEAFF.